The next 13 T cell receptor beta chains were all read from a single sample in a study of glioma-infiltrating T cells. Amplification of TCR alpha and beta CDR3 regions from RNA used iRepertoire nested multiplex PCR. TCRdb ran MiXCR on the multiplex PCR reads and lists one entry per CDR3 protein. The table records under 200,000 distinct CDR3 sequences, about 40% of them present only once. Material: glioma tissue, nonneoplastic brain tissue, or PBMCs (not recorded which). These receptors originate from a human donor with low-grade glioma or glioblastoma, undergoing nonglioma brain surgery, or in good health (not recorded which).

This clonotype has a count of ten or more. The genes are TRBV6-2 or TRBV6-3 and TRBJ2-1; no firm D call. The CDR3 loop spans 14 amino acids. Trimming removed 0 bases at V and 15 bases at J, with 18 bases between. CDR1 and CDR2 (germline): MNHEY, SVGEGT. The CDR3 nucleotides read TGTGCCAGCAGTTACTCCCTAAAGTACGCTTCCCCGTTCTTC. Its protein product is CASSYSLKYASPFF.

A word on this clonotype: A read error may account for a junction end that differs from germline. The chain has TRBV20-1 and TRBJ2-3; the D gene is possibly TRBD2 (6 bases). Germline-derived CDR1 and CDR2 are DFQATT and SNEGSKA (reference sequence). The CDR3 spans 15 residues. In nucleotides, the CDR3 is TGCAGTGATAGATCGCTAGAGGGAGGCAGAGATACGCAGTATTTT. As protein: CSDRSLEGGRDTQYF.

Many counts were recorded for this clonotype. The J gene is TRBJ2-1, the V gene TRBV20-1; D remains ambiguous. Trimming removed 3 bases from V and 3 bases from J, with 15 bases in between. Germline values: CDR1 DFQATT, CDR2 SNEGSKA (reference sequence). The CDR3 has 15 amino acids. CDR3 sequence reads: CSASSTGVHYNEQFF. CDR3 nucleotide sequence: TGCAGTGCTAGTTCAACCGGAGTTCACTACAATGAGCAGTTCTTC.

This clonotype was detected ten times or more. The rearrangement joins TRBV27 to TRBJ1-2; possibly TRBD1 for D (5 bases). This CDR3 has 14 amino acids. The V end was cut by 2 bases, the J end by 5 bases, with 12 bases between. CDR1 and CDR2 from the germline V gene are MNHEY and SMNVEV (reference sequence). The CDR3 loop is CASSLGPGLYGYTF. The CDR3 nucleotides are TGTGCCAGCAGTTTAGGTCCGGGGCTATATGGCTACACCTTC.

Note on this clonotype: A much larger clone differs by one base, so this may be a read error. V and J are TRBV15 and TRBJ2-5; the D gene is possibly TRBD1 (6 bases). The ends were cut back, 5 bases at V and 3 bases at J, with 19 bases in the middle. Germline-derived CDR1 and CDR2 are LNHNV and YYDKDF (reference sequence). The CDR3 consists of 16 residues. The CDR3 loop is CATSPGETGTKETQYF. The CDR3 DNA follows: TGTGCCACCAGCCCCGGAGAGACAGGAACTAAAGAGACCCAGTACTTC.

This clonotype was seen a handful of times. Written as DNA, the CDR3 is TGTGCCAGCAGCTTAGGGGGGGGGGACCAGCAGTACTTC. Its protein is CASSLGGGDQQYF. The chain uses TRBV7-2 and TRBJ2-7; 7 positions match TRBD2. J gave up 8 bases and V 1 base, and 5 bases lay outside the gene matches. The germline V gene encodes CDR1 SGHTA and CDR2 FQGNSA. The CDR3 is made up of 13 amino acids.

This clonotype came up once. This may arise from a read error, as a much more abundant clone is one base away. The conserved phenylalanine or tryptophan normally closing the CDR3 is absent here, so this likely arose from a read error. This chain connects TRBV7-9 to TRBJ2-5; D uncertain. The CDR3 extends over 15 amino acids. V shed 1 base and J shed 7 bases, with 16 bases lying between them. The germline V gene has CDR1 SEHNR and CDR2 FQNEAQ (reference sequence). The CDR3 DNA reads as TGTGCCAGCAGCTTAGAGGCTCCCCCGTCCGGGACCCAGTACCTC. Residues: CASSLEAPPSGTQYL.

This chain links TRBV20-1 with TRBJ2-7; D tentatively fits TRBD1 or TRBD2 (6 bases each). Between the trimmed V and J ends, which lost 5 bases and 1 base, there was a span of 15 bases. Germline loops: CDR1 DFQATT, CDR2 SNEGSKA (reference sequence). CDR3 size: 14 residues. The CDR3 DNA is TGCAGTGCTGGGGGCCCGGGACTTTCCTACGAGCAGTACTTC. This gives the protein CSAGGPGLSYEQYF.

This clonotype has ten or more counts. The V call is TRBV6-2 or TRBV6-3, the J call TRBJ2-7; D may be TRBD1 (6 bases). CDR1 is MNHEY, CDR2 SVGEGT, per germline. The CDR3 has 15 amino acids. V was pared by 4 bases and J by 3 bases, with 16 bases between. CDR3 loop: CASSLTDRQDYEQYF. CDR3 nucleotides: TGTGCCAGCAGTTTGACAGACAGGCAAGACTACGAGCAGTACTTC.

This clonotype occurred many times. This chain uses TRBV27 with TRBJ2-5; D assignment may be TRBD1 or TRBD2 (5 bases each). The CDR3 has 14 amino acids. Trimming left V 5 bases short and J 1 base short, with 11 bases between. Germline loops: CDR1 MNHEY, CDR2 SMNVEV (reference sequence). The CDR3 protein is CASSAFGTQETQYF. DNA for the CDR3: TGTGCCAGCAGTGCTTTCGGGACCCAAGAGACCCAGTACTTC.

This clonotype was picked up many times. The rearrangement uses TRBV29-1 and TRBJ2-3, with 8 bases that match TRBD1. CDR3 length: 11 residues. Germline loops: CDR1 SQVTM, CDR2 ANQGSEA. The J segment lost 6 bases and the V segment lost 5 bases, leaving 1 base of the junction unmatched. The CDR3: CSVRTGDTQYF. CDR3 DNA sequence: TGCAGCGTTAGGACAGGGGATACGCAGTATTTT.

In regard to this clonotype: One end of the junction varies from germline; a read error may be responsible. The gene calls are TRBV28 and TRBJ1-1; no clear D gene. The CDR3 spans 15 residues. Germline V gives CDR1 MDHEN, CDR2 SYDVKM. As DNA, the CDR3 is TGTGCCAGCAGTTACTACAGAATTATGAACACTAAAGCTTTCTTT. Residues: CASSYYRIMNTKAFF.

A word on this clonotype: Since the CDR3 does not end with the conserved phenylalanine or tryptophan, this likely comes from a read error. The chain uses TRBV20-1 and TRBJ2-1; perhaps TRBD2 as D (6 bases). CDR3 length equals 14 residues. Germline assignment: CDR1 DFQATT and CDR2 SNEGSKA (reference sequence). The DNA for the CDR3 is TGCAGCTGGGAATTGGATAGCGGAGTCAATGAGCAGTTCTTA. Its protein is CSWELDSGVNEQFL.